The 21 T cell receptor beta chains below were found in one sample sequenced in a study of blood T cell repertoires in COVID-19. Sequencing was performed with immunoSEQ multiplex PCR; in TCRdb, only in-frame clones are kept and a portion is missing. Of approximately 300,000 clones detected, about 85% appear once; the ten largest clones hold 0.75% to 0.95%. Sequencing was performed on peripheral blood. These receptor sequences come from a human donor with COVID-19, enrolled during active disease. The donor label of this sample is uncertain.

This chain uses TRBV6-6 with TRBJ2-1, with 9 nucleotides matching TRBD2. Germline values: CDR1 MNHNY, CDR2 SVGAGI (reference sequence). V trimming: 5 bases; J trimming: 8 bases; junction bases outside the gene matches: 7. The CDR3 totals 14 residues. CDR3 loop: CASSSPGGRDEQFF. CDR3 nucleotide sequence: TGTGCCAGCAGTAGTCCGGGCGGGAGGGATGAGCAGTTCTTC.

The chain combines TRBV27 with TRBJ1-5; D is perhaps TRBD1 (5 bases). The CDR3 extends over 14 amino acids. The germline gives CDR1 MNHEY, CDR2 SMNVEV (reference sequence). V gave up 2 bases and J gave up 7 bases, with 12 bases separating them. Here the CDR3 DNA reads TGTGCCAGCAGTTTAGGGCAGGGCCGGCAGCCCCAGCATTTT. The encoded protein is CASSLGQGRQPQHF.

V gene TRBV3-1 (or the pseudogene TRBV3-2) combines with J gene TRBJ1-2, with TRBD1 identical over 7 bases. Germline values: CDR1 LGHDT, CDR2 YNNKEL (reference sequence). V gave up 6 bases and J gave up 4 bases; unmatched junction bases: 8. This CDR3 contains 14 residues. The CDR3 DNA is TGTGCCAGCAGTCCTGACAGGGACCTCTATGGCTACACCTTC. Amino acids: CASSPDRDLYGYTF.

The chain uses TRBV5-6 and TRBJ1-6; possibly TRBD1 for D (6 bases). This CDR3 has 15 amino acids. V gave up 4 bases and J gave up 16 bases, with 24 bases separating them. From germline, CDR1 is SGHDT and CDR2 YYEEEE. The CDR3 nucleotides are TGTGCCAGCAGCCCTTGGGGGGGGGACATCCTAAGGCTCCACTTT. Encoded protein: CASSPWGGDILRLHF.

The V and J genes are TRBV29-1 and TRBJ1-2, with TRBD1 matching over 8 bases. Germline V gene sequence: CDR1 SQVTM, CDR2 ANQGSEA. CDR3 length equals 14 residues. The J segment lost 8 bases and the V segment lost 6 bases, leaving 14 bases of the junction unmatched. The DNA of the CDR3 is TGCAGCGTAGAACTTGTCGGGACAGGATCGGGCTACACCTTC. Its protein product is CSVELVGTGSGYTF.

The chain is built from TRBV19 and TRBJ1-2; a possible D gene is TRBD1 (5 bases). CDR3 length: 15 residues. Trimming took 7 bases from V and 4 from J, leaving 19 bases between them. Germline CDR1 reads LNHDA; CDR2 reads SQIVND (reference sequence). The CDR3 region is CASTGNRDGGYGYTF. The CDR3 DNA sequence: TGTGCCAGTACCGGTAACCGGGACGGGGGCTATGGCTACACCTTC.

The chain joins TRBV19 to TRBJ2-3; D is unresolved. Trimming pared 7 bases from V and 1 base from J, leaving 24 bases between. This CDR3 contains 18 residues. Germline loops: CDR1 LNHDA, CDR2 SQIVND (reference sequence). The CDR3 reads CASTPPLDGRPGTDTQYF. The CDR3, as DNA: TGTGCCAGTACTCCCCCGCTAGACGGTCGCCCCGGCACAGATACGCAGTATTTT.

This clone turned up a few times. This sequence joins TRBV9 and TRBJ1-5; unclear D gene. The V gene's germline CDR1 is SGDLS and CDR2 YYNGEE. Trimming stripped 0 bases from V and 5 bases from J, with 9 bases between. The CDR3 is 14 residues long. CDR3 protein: CASSVGSSDQPQHF. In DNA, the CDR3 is TGTGCCAGCAGCGTAGGGTCCAGCGATCAGCCCCAGCATTTT.

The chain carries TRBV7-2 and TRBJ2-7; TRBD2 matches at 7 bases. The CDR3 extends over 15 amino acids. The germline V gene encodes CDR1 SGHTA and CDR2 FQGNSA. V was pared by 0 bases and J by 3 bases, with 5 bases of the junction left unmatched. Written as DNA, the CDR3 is TGTGCCAGCAGCTTAGCTGGTGGGGGGGACTACGAGCAGTACTTC. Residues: CASSLAGGGDYEQYF.

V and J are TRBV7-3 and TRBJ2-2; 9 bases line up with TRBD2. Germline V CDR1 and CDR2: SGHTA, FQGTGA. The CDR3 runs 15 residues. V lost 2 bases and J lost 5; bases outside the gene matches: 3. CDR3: CASSLPSGTTGELFF. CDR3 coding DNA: TGTGCCAGCAGCTTACCTAGCGGGACAACCGGGGAGCTGTTTTTT.

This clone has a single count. The CDR3 sequence: CASSRQGYEQYF. Here the CDR3 DNA reads TGTGCCAGCAGCCGGCAGGGATACGAGCAGTACTTC. The J gene is TRBJ2-7, the V gene TRBV3-1 (or the pseudogene TRBV3-2); possibly TRBD1 for D (5 bases). CDR3 length equals 12 residues. The germline CDR1 and CDR2 sequences are LGHDT and YNNKEL (reference sequence). Trimming took off 4 bases at V and 4 bases at J, with 8 bases between the two ends.

The CDR3 loop is CATSDLQSGAGDTQYF. The CDR3 DNA follows: TGTGCCACCAGTGATTTGCAATCAGGGGCGGGTGATACGCAGTATTTT. J is TRBJ2-3 and V is TRBV24-1, with a tentative D call TRBD1 (6 bases). The germline CDR1 and CDR2 sequences are KGHDR and SFDVKD. Trimming took off 0 bases at V and 6 bases at J, with 15 bases between the two ends. There are 16 residues in the CDR3.

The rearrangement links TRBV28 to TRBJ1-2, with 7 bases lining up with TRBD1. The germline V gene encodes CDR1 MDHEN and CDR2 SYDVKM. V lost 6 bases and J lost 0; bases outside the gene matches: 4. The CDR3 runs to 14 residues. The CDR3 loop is CASSPTGANYGYTF. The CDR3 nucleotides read TGTGCCAGCAGCCCTACAGGGGCTAACTATGGCTACACCTTC.

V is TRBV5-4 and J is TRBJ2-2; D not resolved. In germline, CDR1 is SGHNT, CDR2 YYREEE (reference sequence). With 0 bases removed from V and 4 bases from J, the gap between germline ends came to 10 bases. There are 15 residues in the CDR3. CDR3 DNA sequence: TGTGCCAGCAGCTTGGCAGGCGCCGGCACCGGGGAGCTGTTTTTT. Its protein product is CASSLAGAGTGELFF. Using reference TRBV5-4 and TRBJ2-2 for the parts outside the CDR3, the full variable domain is ETGVTQSPTHLIKTRGQQVTLRCSSQSGHNTVSWYQQALGQGPQFIFQYYREEENGRGNFPPRFSGLQFPNYSSELNVNALELDDSALYLCASSLAGAGTGELFFGEGSRLTVL.

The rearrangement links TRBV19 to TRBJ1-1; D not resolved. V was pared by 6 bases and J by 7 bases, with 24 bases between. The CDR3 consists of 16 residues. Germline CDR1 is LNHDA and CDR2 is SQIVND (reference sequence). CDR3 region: CASRSWANSAVNEAFF. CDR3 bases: TGTGCCAGTAGGAGTTGGGCGAATTCGGCCGTCAATGAAGCTTTCTTT.

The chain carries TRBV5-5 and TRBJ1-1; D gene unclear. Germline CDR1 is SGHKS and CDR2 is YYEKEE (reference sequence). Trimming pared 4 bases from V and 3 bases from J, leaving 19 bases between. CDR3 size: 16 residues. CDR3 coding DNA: TGTGCCAGCAGCCCGCGAGGCAGCGGTATAGACACTGAAGCTTTCTTT. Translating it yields CASSPRGSGIDTEAFF.

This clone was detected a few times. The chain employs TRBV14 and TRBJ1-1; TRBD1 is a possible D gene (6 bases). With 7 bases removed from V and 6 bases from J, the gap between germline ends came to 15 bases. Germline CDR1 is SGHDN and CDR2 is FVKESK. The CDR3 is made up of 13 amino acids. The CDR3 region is CASTPRGGAEAFF. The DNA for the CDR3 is TGTGCCAGCACCCCACGAGGGGGGGCTGAAGCTTTCTTT.

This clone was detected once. CDR3 DNA: TGTGCCAGCAGTGAGTGGACAGCGAATTCACCCCTCCACTTT. Its protein product is CASSEWTANSPLHF. The chain carries TRBV6-4 and TRBJ1-6; perhaps TRBD1 as D (6 bases). Between the trimmed V and J ends, which lost 3 bases and 7 bases, there was a span of 10 bases. This CDR3 has 14 residues. Germline loops: CDR1 MRHNA, CDR2 SNTAGT.

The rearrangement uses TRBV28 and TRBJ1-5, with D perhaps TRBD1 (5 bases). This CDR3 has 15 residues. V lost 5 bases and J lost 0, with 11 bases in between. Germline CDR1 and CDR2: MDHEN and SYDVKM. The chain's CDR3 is CASSVDSYSNQPQHF. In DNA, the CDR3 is TGTGCCAGCAGTGTTGACAGTTATAGCAATCAGCCCCAGCATTTT.

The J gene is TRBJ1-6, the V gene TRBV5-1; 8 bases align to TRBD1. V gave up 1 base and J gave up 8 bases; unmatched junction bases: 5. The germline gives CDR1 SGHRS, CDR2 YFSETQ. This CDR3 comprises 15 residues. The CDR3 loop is CASSLQTGEHSPLHF. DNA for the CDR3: TGCGCCAGCAGCTTGCAGACAGGGGAGCATTCACCCCTCCACTTT.

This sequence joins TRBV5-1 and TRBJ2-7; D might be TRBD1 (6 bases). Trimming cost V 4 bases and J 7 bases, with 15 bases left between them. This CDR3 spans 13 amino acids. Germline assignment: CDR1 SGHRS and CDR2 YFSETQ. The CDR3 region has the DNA TGCGCCAGCAGCCAGGGGACGCCGGGTGAGCAGTACTTC. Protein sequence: CASSQGTPGEQYF.